The 15 T cell receptor beta chains reported below all come from one sample, sequenced in a study of a mutant IDH1 vaccine in newly diagnosed glioma. Produced via immunoSEQ multiplex PCR; TCRdb's table is partial and in-frame only. The table has some 38,000 clones, more than 90% seen once; the top ten hold over 15%. Time point given: baseline, week 1 (first vaccination visit). The treatment was: pre-vaccination baseline after standard-of-care therapy. Material: PBMCs, obtained from a glioma patient treated with radiotherapy, temozolomide or both. The source of these receptors is a young man with glioma.

In its sample, this clone ranks as medium-sized (0.01 to 0.1%). V usage is TRBV30 and J usage is TRBJ1-5, with D perhaps matching TRBD1 (6 bases). The V end was cut by 0 bases, the J end by 4 bases, with 16 bases between. CDR1 GTSNPN and CDR2 SVGIG come from the germline V gene (reference sequence). The CDR3 contains 16 residues. CDR3 coding DNA: TGTGCCTGGAGTGTACCGGGGGCACCCACTAATCAGCCCCAGCATTTT. Translation gives CAWSVPGAPTNQPQHF.

This chain connects TRBV9 to TRBJ2-7; tentative D call: TRBD2 (5 bases). There are 13 residues in the CDR3. Looked up from germline, CDR1 is SGDLS and CDR2 is YYNGEE. The ends were cut back, 0 bases at V and 6 bases at J, with 10 bases in the middle. This chain's CDR3 is CASSVAGKGEQYF. CDR3 sequence (DNA): TGTGCCAGCAGCGTAGCGGGAAAGGGCGAGCAGTACTTC. Variable domain in full (rest from reference TRBV9 and TRBJ2-7): DSGVTQTPKHLITATGQRVTLRCSPRSGDLSVYWYQQSLDQGLQFLIQYYNGEERAKGNILERFSAQQFPDLHSELNLSSLELGDSALYFCASSVAGKGEQYFGPGTRLTVT.

The sample holds a few counts of this clone. The gene calls are TRBV4-2 and TRBJ2-3; D might be TRBD2 (6 bases). This CDR3 is 15 amino acids long. Trimming left V 1 base short and J 4 bases short, with 12 bases between. Germline lookup yields CDR1 LGHNA and CDR2 YNFKEQ. In DNA form, the CDR3 reads TGTGCCAGCAGCCAAGGACTAGGAGGAGCAGATACGCAGTATTTT. Translated, it gives CASSQGLGGADTQYF.

CDR3 loop: CASSPLAQTSTNEKLFF. The CDR3 nucleotides are TGTGCCAGCAGCCCATTAGCGCAGACCTCAACTAATGAAAAACTGTTTTTT. The gene calls are TRBV7-8 and TRBJ1-4; D not certain. Per germline, CDR1 SGHVS and CDR2 FQNEAQ. The CDR3 runs 17 residues. The ends were cut back, 5 bases at V and 0 bases at J, with 16 bases in the middle.

V usage is TRBV2 and J usage is TRBJ1-5, with unresolved D. The germline V gene encodes CDR1 SNHLY and CDR2 FYNNEI. The length of the CDR3 is 14 residues. Trimming left V 10 bases short and J 6 bases short, with 19 bases between. This CDR3 is CATSLEREGQPQHF. The CDR3 bases are TGTGCCACATCCTTGGAGAGGGAGGGTCAGCCCCAGCATTTT.

The genes are TRBV30 and TRBJ1-1; TRBD1 aligns across 7 bases. The V gene's germline CDR1 is GTSNPN and CDR2 SVGIG (reference sequence). The CDR3 contains 14 residues. Trimming at V came to 0 bases and at J to 1 base, leaving 2 bases not matched to a gene. CDR3 nucleotide sequence: TGTGCCTGGAGTGTAAGGGGGCAGAACACTGAAGCTTTCTTT. This sequence encodes CAWSVRGQNTEAFF.

The chain employs TRBV30 and TRBJ1-1; D remains unclear. Trimming removed 0 bases from V and 6 bases from J, with 11 bases in between. The germline V gene has CDR1 GTSNPN and CDR2 SVGIG (reference sequence). The CDR3 is 13 residues long. CDR3 amino acids: CAWSVARLSEAFF. CDR3 in DNA: TGTGCCTGGAGTGTAGCCCGTTTGTCTGAAGCTTTCTTT.

The chain combines TRBV25-1 with TRBJ1-3; D is undetermined. V gave up 5 bases and J gave up 4 bases, with 18 bases separating them. CDR1 MGHDK and CDR2 SYGVNS come from the germline V gene. The length of the CDR3 is 16 residues. The CDR3 bases are TGTGCCAGCAGTAACCGGGCCAGCTATACGGGAAACACCATATATTTT. Translation gives CASSNRASYTGNTIYF.

The genes are TRBV4-3 and TRBJ2-7; weak D call: TRBD1 (6 bases). In germline, CDR1 is LGHNA, CDR2 YSLEER. CDR3 length equals 17 residues. V shed 0 bases and J shed 7 bases, with 22 bases lying between them. CDR3 sequence reads: CASSQDFLGQSPGEQYF. The DNA for the CDR3 is TGCGCCAGCAGCCAAGATTTTTTAGGACAGTCCCCTGGGGAGCAGTACTTC.

J is TRBJ1-3 and V is TRBV14; tentative D call: TRBD1 (5 bases). The germline gives CDR1 SGHDN, CDR2 FVKESK. V was shortened by 4 bases and J by 3 bases, with 16 bases between the two germline ends. The CDR3 contains 16 residues. CDR3 nucleotides: TGTGCCAGCAGCCCCCCTAAGGGGTCCTTTGGAAACACCATATATTTT. As protein: CASSPPKGSFGNTIYF.

This chain links TRBV7-9 with TRBJ1-1; no firm D call. The ends were cut back, 5 bases at V and 4 bases at J, with 8 bases in the middle. CDR1 and CDR2 (germline): SEHNR, FQNEAQ (reference sequence). CDR3 length: 12 amino acids. The CDR3: CASSPHGTEAFF. The DNA for the CDR3 is TGTGCCAGCAGCCCCCACGGCACTGAAGCTTTCTTT. Variable domain in full (rest from reference TRBV7-9 and TRBJ1-1): DTGVSQNPRHKITKRGQNVTFRCDPISEHNRLYWYRQTLGQGPEFLTYFQNEAQLEKSRLLSDRFSAERPKGSFSTLEIQRTEQGDSAMYLCASSPHGTEAFFGQGTRLTVV.

This clone appeared a single time. This chain connects TRBV5-6 to TRBJ1-2, with D possibly matching TRBD1 (6 bases). Germline V CDR1 and CDR2: SGHDT, YYEEEE. CDR3 size: 16 residues. V was pared by 3 bases and J by 3 bases, with 18 bases between. CDR3 sequence reads: CASSSVGGARYYGYTF. The CDR3 DNA reads TGTGCCAGCAGCTCGGTCGGGGGGGCGCGTTACTATGGCTACACCTTC.

The V call is TRBV4-2, the J call TRBJ1-2; TRBD1 agrees at 9 bases. V lost 1 base to trimming and J lost 1 base; unmatched junction nucleotides: 7. The germline V gene encodes CDR1 LGHNA and CDR2 YNFKEQ. This CDR3 comprises 17 residues. The CDR3 is CASSQGPGTGYNYGYTF. In nucleotides, the CDR3 is TGTGCCAGCAGCCAAGGGCCAGGGACAGGGTATAACTATGGCTACACCTTC.

V and J are TRBV6-6 and TRBJ2-1, with D possibly called TRBD1 or TRBD2 (5 bases each). The V end was cut by 5 bases, the J end by 4 bases, with 12 bases between. The CDR3 spans 14 residues. Germline values: CDR1 MNHNY, CDR2 SVGAGI (reference sequence). DNA for the CDR3: TGTGCCAGCAGTGCCCGGGGCCTTTACAATGAGCAGTTCTTC. This sequence encodes CASSARGLYNEQFF.

This sequence joins TRBV7-8 and TRBJ1-1; maybe TRBD1 (5 bases). Trimming removed 2 bases at V and 1 base at J, with 11 bases between. CDR3 length: 15 amino acids. In germline, CDR1 is SGHVS, CDR2 FQNEAQ. The CDR3 is CASSLRGAGNTEAFF. The CDR3 bases are TGTGCCAGCAGCTTACGGGGCGCGGGGAACACTGAAGCTTTCTTT.